This T cell receptor (beta chain) comes out of a study of T-cell memory formation after mild COVID-19 (dated by TCRdb to about 2021). General notes on the study: TCR sequence clusters from the two donors were found to be largely donor specific. In two donors, T-cell clones that expanded and contracted after mild COVID-19 were tracked by sequencing TCRalpha and TCRbeta repertoires over time. The cohort was made up of two young adult volunteers, one female and one male, who were previously healthy. General study outcomes and caveats: The detection of some responding clones in pre-infection memory suggests that pre-existing cross-reactive memory T cells joined the SARS-CoV-2 response. The study covered only a couple of mild cases, and larger cohorts including severe cases with pre-infection samples were considered necessary. SARS-CoV-2 specificity of the second-wave clones peaking on day 37 was not confirmed. Contracting CD4+ clones appeared mostly in the CM and EM memory subsets, whereas CD8+ clones were enriched in EMRA. Balanced CD4/CD8 phenotypes were observed for clones contracting from day 15 to 85, whereas a bias towards CD4+ was observed for a second wave of clones expanding from day 15 to 37.

Sequenced using an Illumina NovaSeq 6000. TCRalpha and TCRbeta cDNA libraries were built by 5'RACE with constant-segment primers, adding sample barcodes and unique molecular identifiers. RNA was extracted from every sample with Trizol reagent. Library amplification was performed in two PCR steps, and a second sample barcode and Illumina TruSeq adapters were introduced in the second step. Sequencing of the libraries was done on an Illumina NovaSeq, producing 2 x 150 bp paired-end reads. The paper's data handling went like this. The reads were demultiplexed and collapsed into UMI-guided consensus sequences using migec v1.2.7. Using mixcr v2.1.11, UMI consensuses were aligned to TRA and TRB V and J templates and then assembled into clonotypes. Clonotypes were classified as expanded or contracted when called significant by both edgeR and NoisET, with noise models trained on biological replicates. edgeR calls used a false discovery rate-adjusted p below 0.01 and a log2 fold-change threshold of 1. PCA with hierarchical clustering of max-normalized trajectories of the 1000 most abundant clonotypes was used as exploratory dynamics analysis. The CD4 or CD8 phenotype of responding clones was assigned using the separately sequenced CD4+ and CD8+ repertoires. Through fastp at Q25 and MiXCR, TCRdb rebuilt clones from the public reads, retaining in-frame beta chains. Each record represents a unique CDR3 protein, reported with the most common genes and DNA among its rows. TCRdb's processing, not the authors' own work, is the source of the V and J calls. The sample table shows 430,000 or so distinct CDR3 sequences, and more than 20% are seen once. Together, the top ten hold around 13% of the sample.

The germline V gene (reference sequence) provides CDR1 LGHDT and CDR2 YNNKEL. The CDR3 numbers 15 residues from cysteine through phenylalanine. The sequence is cut down to CDR3 DNA, 45 bases in frame from base 1. PBMCs were isolated by Ficoll-Paque density gradient centrifugation. Of note for this clonotype: Its antigen remains undetermined. A read error may produce the germline difference seen at one junction end.

The sequencing input was PBMCs or a T cell subset sorted from them (not recorded which). The source is an adult woman who had mild COVID-19 (a few samples of this study predate the infection). The sample titles of this study are shuffled in the database, so cell type and time point are left out; the donor was told from shared clones. The sequence joins TRBV3-1 to TRBJ2-1; perhaps TRBD2 is the D gene, with 5 bases matching. CDR3 region: CAISQTPGLSNEQFF. The DNA is TGTGCCATCAGCCAAACCCCAGGACTTTCCAATGAGCAGTTCTTC.